These T cell receptor beta chains were read from a single sample in a study of T cell repertoires in cytomegalovirus infection. From the reads, TCRdb called clonotypes with MiXCR, one entry per CDR3 protein. The sample yields approximately 500,000 distinct CDR3 sequences, 15% to 20% seen once. The sample taken for sequencing was CD8+ T cells from PBMCs. These receptors came from a human donor in good health (CMV status not recorded). Some clones in this sample may be carry-over from other donors' samples. Each CDR3 is given with its conserved first and last residue. The order of the fields is CDR3 protein, CDR3 DNA, J gene, V gene, D gene, clone size. A D gene is named only where the DNA matches it firmly. The listing skips clone size in some rows; elsewhere it reads once, few, many or a size class.

cdr3_aa: CASTLDGASYNEQFF
cdr3_nt: TGTGCCAGCACCCTCGACGGAGCATCCTACAATGAGCAGTTCTTC
j_call: TRBJ2-1
v_call: TRBV28
d_call: -
clone_size: few

cdr3_aa: CSVEDPRGTYNEQFF
cdr3_nt: TGCAGCGTTGAAGATCCGCGGGGAACTTACAATGAGCAGTTCTTC
j_call: TRBJ2-1
v_call: TRBV29-1
d_call: -
clone_size: few

cdr3_aa: CATSNGQDLSGANVLTF
cdr3_nt: TGTGCCACCAGCAATGGACAGGATCTTTCTGGGGCCAACGTCCTGACTTTC
j_call: TRBJ2-6
v_call: TRBV15
d_call: TRBD1
clone_size: few

cdr3_aa: CSVSRTGRYTEAFF
cdr3_nt: TGCAGCGTTTCGAGGACAGGGCGGTACACTGAAGCTTTCTTT
j_call: TRBJ1-1
v_call: TRBV29-1
d_call: TRBD1
clone_size: -

cdr3_aa: CASSAPGTGGSEQYF
cdr3_nt: TGTGCCAGCAGTGCCCCCGGGACAGGGGGCTCCGAGCAGTACTTC
j_call: TRBJ2-7
v_call: TRBV2
d_call: TRBD1
clone_size: many

cdr3_aa: CASTFTPGQSFIQPQHF
cdr3_nt: TGTGCCAGTACCTTTACTCCGGGACAGTCATTTATTCAGCCCCAGCATTTT
j_call: TRBJ1-5
v_call: TRBV19
d_call: TRBD1
clone_size: many

cdr3_aa: CASSNGGLPHYNEQFF
cdr3_nt: TGTGCCAGTAGTAATGGGGGACTCCCGCATTACAATGAGCAGTTCTTC
j_call: TRBJ2-1
v_call: TRBV19
d_call: -
clone_size: few

cdr3_aa: CASSPQGPLTEAFF
cdr3_nt: TGTGCCAGCAGCCCCCAGGGGCCGCTGACTGAAGCTTTCTTT
j_call: TRBJ1-1
v_call: TRBV7-3
d_call: -
clone_size: many

cdr3_aa: CSARETSGGPYNEQFF
cdr3_nt: TGCAGTGCTAGGGAGACTAGCGGGGGTCCATACAATGAGCAGTTCTTC
j_call: TRBJ2-1
v_call: TRBV20-1
d_call: TRBD2
clone_size: -

cdr3_aa: CASSAREPLGETQYF
cdr3_nt: TGTGCCAGCAGCGCAAGAGAACCGTTGGGGGAGACCCAGTACTTC
j_call: TRBJ2-5
v_call: TRBV9
d_call: -
clone_size: few

cdr3_aa: CASSSKQGRSNTEAFF
cdr3_nt: TGTGCCAGCAGTTCGAAACAGGGTCGAAGTAACACTGAAGCTTTCTTT
j_call: TRBJ1-1
v_call: TRBV27
d_call: -
clone_size: few

cdr3_aa: CASSQERQGNEKLFF
cdr3_nt: TGCGCCAGCAGCCAAGAGCGGCAGGGGAATGAAAAACTGTTTTTT
j_call: TRBJ1-4
v_call: TRBV4-1
d_call: -
clone_size: many

cdr3_aa: CASSRPRDSVEETQYF
cdr3_nt: TGTGCCAGCAGTCGCCCCCGGGACAGCGTTGAAGAGACCCAGTACTTC
j_call: TRBJ2-5
v_call: TRBV7-8
d_call: TRBD1
clone_size: many

cdr3_aa: CASSLSSIDMDTDTQYF
cdr3_nt: TGTGCCAGCAGCTTAAGTTCGATCGACATGGACACAGATACGCAGTATTTT
j_call: TRBJ2-3
v_call: TRBV7-7
d_call: -
clone_size: many

cdr3_aa: CASSLSGDKGYGYTF
cdr3_nt: TGTGCCAGCAGTCTTTCAGGCGACAAAGGGTATGGCTACACCTTC
j_call: TRBJ1-2
v_call: TRBV12-3/TRBV12-4
d_call: -
clone_size: many

cdr3_aa: CATSGHDSGNTIYF
cdr3_nt: TGTGCCACCAGTGGTCATGACTCTGGAAACACCATATATTTT
j_call: TRBJ1-3
v_call: TRBV24-1
d_call: -
clone_size: few

cdr3_aa: CASSLRTGGGIDTQYF
cdr3_nt: TGTGCCAGCAGTCTGCGGACAGGGGGCGGAATAGATACGCAGTATTTT
j_call: TRBJ2-3
v_call: TRBV6-1
d_call: TRBD1
clone_size: many

cdr3_aa: CASSPGQGRAWSYEQYF
cdr3_nt: TGTGCCAGCAGCCCCGGACAGGGCAGGGCCTGGTCCTACGAGCAGTACTTC
j_call: TRBJ2-7
v_call: TRBV28
d_call: TRBD1
clone_size: many

cdr3_aa: CASSLEAGGYTF
cdr3_nt: TGTGCCAGCAGCTTAGAGGCTGGGGGCTACACCTTC
j_call: TRBJ1-2
v_call: TRBV7-2
d_call: -
clone_size: many

cdr3_aa: CATSRLRTDTQYF
cdr3_nt: TGTGCCACCAGCAGGCTACGCACAGATACGCAGTATTTT
j_call: TRBJ2-3
v_call: TRBV15
d_call: -
clone_size: many

cdr3_aa: CASSLTQGISEAFF
cdr3_nt: TGTGCCAGCAGCTTAACGCAGGGGATATCTGAAGCTTTCTTT
j_call: TRBJ1-1
v_call: TRBV7-3
d_call: -
clone_size: many

cdr3_aa: CASSFRTNYGYTF
cdr3_nt: TGTGCCAGCAGTTTTAGGACAAACTATGGCTACACCTTC
j_call: TRBJ1-2
v_call: TRBV28
d_call: -
clone_size: many

cdr3_aa: CASTPGSWRGGRWDEQFF
cdr3_nt: TGTGCCAGCACCCCTGGTAGTTGGCGGGGGGGCCGATGGGATGAGCAGTTCTTC
j_call: TRBJ2-1
v_call: TRBV27
d_call: TRBD2
clone_size: few

cdr3_aa: CASSDRSYDQYF
cdr3_nt: TGCGCCAGCAGTGACCGTTCCTACGATCAGTACTTC
j_call: TRBJ2-7
v_call: TRBV5-1
d_call: -
clone_size: -

cdr3_aa: CASSDTSGRANTGELFF
cdr3_nt: TGTGCCAGCAGCGACACTAGCGGGAGGGCGAACACCGGGGAGCTGTTTTTT
j_call: TRBJ2-2
v_call: TRBV7-3
d_call: TRBD2
clone_size: many

cdr3_aa: CASSQEWDRGGTNEKLFF
cdr3_nt: TGTGCCAGCAGCCAAGAGTGGGACAGGGGGGGAACTAATGAAAAACTGTTTTTT
j_call: TRBJ1-4
v_call: TRBV4-1
d_call: TRBD1
clone_size: few

cdr3_aa: CASSPARQANEKLFF
cdr3_nt: TGTGCCAGCAGCCCGGCCAGACAGGCTAATGAAAAACTGTTTTTT
j_call: TRBJ1-4
v_call: TRBV9
d_call: -
clone_size: -

cdr3_aa: CASSPRTGGVADTQYF
cdr3_nt: TGTGCCAGCAGCCCACGGACAGGGGGCGTCGCAGATACGCAGTATTTT
j_call: TRBJ2-3
v_call: TRBV9
d_call: TRBD1
clone_size: -

cdr3_aa: CASSFEHLYEQYF
cdr3_nt: TGTGCCAGCAGCTTTGAACACCTCTACGAGCAGTACTTC
j_call: TRBJ2-7
v_call: TRBV7-8
d_call: -
clone_size: many

cdr3_aa: CASNGQGKHEQYF
cdr3_nt: TGTGCCAGCAACGGACAGGGGAAACACGAGCAGTACTTC
j_call: TRBJ2-7
v_call: TRBV7-9
d_call: TRBD1
clone_size: few

cdr3_aa: CASSYEAGAYEQYF
cdr3_nt: TGTGCCAGCAGTTACGAAGCGGGGGCCTACGAGCAGTACTTC
j_call: TRBJ2-7
v_call: TRBV6-2/TRBV6-3
d_call: TRBD2
clone_size: -

cdr3_aa: CASSPRQAGGELFF
cdr3_nt: TGTGCCAGCAGCCCCCGACAGGCCGGCGGGGAGCTGTTTTTT
j_call: TRBJ2-2
v_call: TRBV12-3/TRBV12-4
d_call: -
clone_size: -

cdr3_aa: CASSLGLAGGPGRETQYF
cdr3_nt: TGTGCCAGCAGCTTGGGACTAGCGGGAGGGCCGGGACGAGAGACCCAGTACTTC
j_call: TRBJ2-5
v_call: TRBV11-2
d_call: TRBD2
clone_size: many

cdr3_aa: CASSQAGSRTNEQFF
cdr3_nt: TGTGCCAGCAGTCAGGCCGGGAGCCGGACCAATGAGCAGTTCTTC
j_call: TRBJ2-1
v_call: TRBV9
d_call: -
clone_size: -

cdr3_aa: CASSLWGFLTDTQYF
cdr3_nt: TGTGCCAGCAGTCTTTGGGGCTTCCTCACAGATACGCAGTATTTT
j_call: TRBJ2-3
v_call: TRBV27
d_call: -
clone_size: many

cdr3_aa: CASSQGSQSSYEQYF
cdr3_nt: TGTGCCAGCAGCCAAGGGAGCCAGAGCTCCTACGAGCAGTACTTC
j_call: TRBJ2-7
v_call: TRBV14
d_call: -
clone_size: -

cdr3_aa: CASSRVGQYRETQYF
cdr3_nt: TGTGCCAGCAGCCGGGTTGGACAGTACAGAGAGACCCAGTACTTC
j_call: TRBJ2-5
v_call: TRBV7-9
d_call: -
clone_size: few

cdr3_aa: CASSPGFAGGYTGELFF
cdr3_nt: TGTGCCAGCAGTCCAGGGTTCGCGGGGGGGTACACCGGGGAGCTGTTTTTT
j_call: TRBJ2-2
v_call: TRBV27
d_call: TRBD2
clone_size: once

cdr3_aa: CASGGGFGYTF
cdr3_nt: TGTGCCTCCGGAGGAGGGTTTGGCTACACCTTC
j_call: TRBJ1-2
v_call: TRBV27
d_call: -
clone_size: -

cdr3_aa: CASSSPGDRGIEQYF
cdr3_nt: TGTGCCAGCAGCTCCCCCGGGGACAGGGGGATCGAGCAGTACTTC
j_call: TRBJ2-7
v_call: TRBV7-6
d_call: TRBD1
clone_size: many

cdr3_aa: CASSQGASRNYNSPLHF
cdr3_nt: TGCGCCAGCAGCCAAGGGGCCTCAAGGAACTATAATTCACCCCTCCACTTT
j_call: TRBJ1-6
v_call: TRBV4-1
d_call: -
clone_size: few

cdr3_aa: CASRGVQGTRGGYTF
cdr3_nt: TGTGCCAGCAGGGGGGTACAGGGCACCAGAGGTGGCTACACCTTC
j_call: TRBJ1-2
v_call: TRBV12-3/TRBV12-4
d_call: -
clone_size: -

cdr3_aa: CASSPPQSVRGDQYF
cdr3_nt: TGTGCCAGCTCACCACCGCAAAGTGTAAGGGGGGACCAGTACTTC
j_call: TRBJ2-5
v_call: TRBV18
d_call: -
clone_size: -

cdr3_aa: CASSLQGILNTGELFF
cdr3_nt: TGTGCCAGCAGCCTTCAGGGGATCCTGAACACCGGGGAGCTGTTTTTT
j_call: TRBJ2-2
v_call: TRBV7-8
d_call: -
clone_size: many

cdr3_aa: CASSSGHPTSGGLTHTGELFF
cdr3_nt: TGTGCCAGTAGTTCTGGACACCCGACTAGCGGGGGCCTCACGCACACCGGGGAGCTGTTTTTT
j_call: TRBJ2-2
v_call: TRBV19
d_call: TRBD2
clone_size: many

cdr3_aa: CASRRTGGSSYEQYF
cdr3_nt: TGTGCCAGCAGGCGGACGGGGGGGAGCTCCTACGAGCAGTACTTC
j_call: TRBJ2-7
v_call: TRBV12-3/TRBV12-4
d_call: TRBD2
clone_size: many

cdr3_aa: CASSEIGTYYGYTF
cdr3_nt: TGCGCCAGCAGTGAGATAGGGACTTACTATGGCTACACCTTC
j_call: TRBJ1-2
v_call: TRBV10-2
d_call: -
clone_size: many

cdr3_aa: CASSLEGTGINYGYTF
cdr3_nt: TGTGCCAGCAGTTTAGAAGGGACGGGGATTAACTATGGCTACACCTTC
j_call: TRBJ1-2
v_call: TRBV7-9
d_call: -
clone_size: -

cdr3_aa: CASNQDRVRQFF
cdr3_nt: TGTGCCAGCAACCAAGACAGGGTCAGGCAGTTCTTC
j_call: TRBJ2-1
v_call: TRBV2
d_call: TRBD1
clone_size: few

cdr3_aa: CASSQTSGTSYEQYF
cdr3_nt: TGTGCCAGCAGCCAAACTAGCGGGACGTCCTACGAGCAGTACTTC
j_call: TRBJ2-7
v_call: TRBV4-2
d_call: TRBD2
clone_size: many

cdr3_aa: CVFMGNRGGTEAFF
cdr3_nt: TGTGTCTTCATGGGGAACAGGGGAGGCACTGAAGCTTTCTTT
j_call: TRBJ1-1
v_call: TRBV2
d_call: TRBD1
clone_size: -

cdr3_aa: CASSEGVSPLHF
cdr3_nt: TGTGCCAGCAGCGAGGGGGTTTCACCCCTCCACTTT
j_call: TRBJ1-6
v_call: TRBV13
d_call: -
clone_size: few

cdr3_aa: CASSLGVRYTDTQYF
cdr3_nt: TGTGCCAGCAGCTTAGGAGTCAGATACACAGATACGCAGTATTTT
j_call: TRBJ2-3
v_call: TRBV7-7
d_call: -
clone_size: many

cdr3_aa: CASRNRDIANTEAFF
cdr3_nt: TGTGCCAGCAGGAACCGGGACATAGCGAACACTGAAGCTTTCTTT
j_call: TRBJ1-1
v_call: TRBV6-1
d_call: -
clone_size: many

cdr3_aa: CASSFWRGNIQYF
cdr3_nt: TGTGCCAGCAGTTTTTGGAGGGGAAACATTCAGTACTTC
j_call: TRBJ2-4
v_call: TRBV28
d_call: -
clone_size: many

cdr3_aa: CASSSGRGNVLTF
cdr3_nt: TGTGCCAGCAGTTCAGGCCGTGGCAACGTCCTGACTTTC
j_call: TRBJ2-6
v_call: TRBV6-6
d_call: -
clone_size: -

cdr3_aa: CASSGGVGELFF
cdr3_nt: TGTGCCAGCAGCGGGGGGGTCGGGGAGCTGTTTTTT
j_call: TRBJ2-2
v_call: TRBV27
d_call: TRBD2
clone_size: -

cdr3_aa: CASSLVGAGGLETQYF
cdr3_nt: TGTGCCAGCAGCTTAGTTGGAGCGGGAGGGCTGGAGACCCAGTACTTC
j_call: TRBJ2-5
v_call: TRBV7-9
d_call: TRBD2
clone_size: many

cdr3_aa: CASSDIAGVHTGELFF
cdr3_nt: TGTGCCAGCAGTGATATAGCGGGAGTCCACACCGGGGAGCTGTTTTTT
j_call: TRBJ2-2
v_call: TRBV6-6
d_call: TRBD2
clone_size: few

cdr3_aa: CASSPEGGWYEQYF
cdr3_nt: TGTGCCAGCAGCCCGGAGGGGGGGTGGTACGAGCAGTACTTC
j_call: TRBJ2-7
v_call: TRBV7-9
d_call: -
clone_size: -